The 27 T cell receptor beta chains reported below all come from one sample, sequenced in a study of vaccination effects on CD4 cells after COVID-19. Sequencing was preceded by expansion of antigen-specific CD4+ T cells with viral peptide pools in the ViraFEST assay. Following culture for about ten days, CD4+ T cells were isolated. As their vaccination, participants received two doses of either BNT162b2 or mRNA-1273. These TCRs are of unknown antigen specificity. This table comes from immunoSEQ multiplex PCR, and its TCRdb copy is limited to in-frame clones, with some not included. This table has some 50,000 clones, 65% to 75% appearing once. This specimen was CD4+ T cells from PBMCs cultured with HCoV-OC43 spike peptides, taken after COVID-19 vaccination. Sample subset: HCoV-OC43 spike overlapping peptide pool stimulation. The receptors were gathered from a human donor who received a COVID-19 vaccine.

This clone has only one observation. The chain is built from TRBV4-1 and TRBJ1-5; D is possibly TRBD1 (5 bases). Trimming stripped 0 bases from V and 1 base from J, with 10 bases between. CDR1 is MGHRA and CDR2 is YSYEKL in the germline V gene. This CDR3 comprises 16 residues. The CDR3 loop reads CASSQDLTVSNQPQHF. The CDR3 DNA sequence: TGCGCCAGCAGCCAAGATTTGACAGTGAGCAATCAGCCCCAGCATTTT.

The CDR3 DNA sequence: TGCAGCGCCCTACGGGAGGTTGGGAATACGCAGTATTTT. It encodes CSALREVGNTQYF. V gene TRBV29-1 combines with J gene TRBJ2-3; 7 positions agree with TRBD2. Losses at the gene ends were 7 bases for V and 7 bases for J; bases not matched to a gene: 11. CDR1 SQVTM and CDR2 ANQGSEA come from the germline V gene. This CDR3 is 13 amino acids long.

This clone was counted between two and nine times. The chain has TRBV5-1 and TRBJ2-7, with a possible D match to TRBD1 (5 bases). Between the trimmed V and J ends, which lost 4 bases and 2 bases, there was a span of 10 bases. Germline assignment: CDR1 SGHRS and CDR2 YFSETQ. The CDR3 is made up of 13 amino acids. This CDR3 is CASSKTVTYEQYF. The CDR3 bases are TGCGCCAGCAGCAAGACAGTCACCTACGAGCAGTACTTC.

This clone has a handful of counts. The chain uses TRBV4-1 and TRBJ2-2; D is possibly TRBD1 (6 bases). V was cut by 4 bases and J by 6 bases, with 18 bases left in between. The length of the CDR3 is 16 residues. Germline loops: CDR1 MGHRA, CDR2 YSYEKL. CDR3 bases: TGCGCCAGCAGCCTCACTTTAATACAGGGACCCGGGGAGCTGTTTTTT. Translating it yields CASSLTLIQGPGELFF.

This clone was seen just once. The chain combines TRBV11-2 with TRBJ2-7, with D possibly matching TRBD2 (5 bases). Per the germline V gene, CDR1 is SGHAT and CDR2 is FQNNGV. V lost 0 bases and J 2 bases, leaving 8 bases between the germline ends. The CDR3 extends over 14 amino acids. The CDR3 sequence is CASSLELGAYEQYF. CDR3 in DNA: TGTGCCAGCAGCTTAGAGCTCGGGGCCTACGAGCAGTACTTC.

This chain links TRBV5-6 with TRBJ1-4, with a weak D call TRBD1 (6 bases). Germline loops: CDR1 SGHDT, CDR2 YYEEEE. The CDR3 is made up of 15 amino acids. The V end lost 0 bases, the J end lost 8 bases, and 14 bases lay between the germline ends. CDR3 residues: CASSLGAGVGEKLFF. CDR3 in DNA: TGTGCCAGCAGCTTGGGGGCAGGGGTTGGGGAAAAACTGTTTTTT.

The rearrangement uses TRBV12-5 and TRBJ1-2; D call uncertain. This CDR3 has 16 amino acids. The ends were cut back, 0 bases at V and 5 bases at J, with 16 bases in the middle. In germline, CDR1 is LGHNT, CDR2 FRNRAP. The CDR3 region has the DNA TGTGCTAGTGGTTTGGTAGTCGGGCAGACAATTTATGGCTACACCTTC. It translates to CASGLVVGQTIYGYTF.

The chain employs TRBV12-3 or TRBV12-4 and TRBJ1-1, with unresolved D. Trimming pared 1 base from V and 1 base from J, leaving 4 bases between. This CDR3 has 13 residues. The CDR3 DNA sequence: TGTGCCAGCAGTTTAGAAAGGAACACTGAAGCTTTCTTT. This codes for CASSLERNTEAFF.

V gene TRBV18 combines with J gene TRBJ2-3; possible D gene TRBD1, 5 bases. The ends were cut back, 0 bases at V and 3 bases at J, with 10 bases in the middle. CDR3 length equals 15 residues. Germline lookup yields CDR1 KGHSH and CDR2 LQKENI. CDR3 sequence reads: CASSPPQGLTDTQYF. CDR3 nucleotide sequence: TGTGCCAGCTCACCACCCCAGGGTTTAACAGATACGCAGTATTTT.

The V call is TRBV25-1, the J call TRBJ1-1; D perhaps matches TRBD1 (5 bases). This CDR3 is built from 13 residues. The germline V gene encodes CDR1 MGHDK and CDR2 SYGVNS. The V and J ends lost 7 bases and 6 bases respectively, with 15 bases between them. Written as DNA, the CDR3 is TGTGCCAGCAAAGGGGCGGGGAGATCTGAAGCTTTCTTT. It yields the protein CASKGAGRSEAFF.

This chain links TRBV6-5 with TRBJ2-2; tentative D call: TRBD1 (5 bases). V was clipped by 4 bases and J by 0 bases, with 6 bases between them. This CDR3 is 14 amino acids long. CDR1 is MNHEY, CDR2 SVGAGI, per germline. In DNA form, the CDR3 reads TGTGCCAGCAGTTCGACAGCGAACACCGGGGAGCTGTTTTTT. This encodes CASSSTANTGELFF.

The chain joins TRBV21-1 to TRBJ2-2; the tabulated D call, TRBD2, remains unverified against the DNA. TRBV21-1 is shown as a pseudogene. This CDR3 contains 19 residues. The chain's CDR3 is CASSKGSGSTGRSTGELFF. CDR3 bases: TGTGCCAGCAGCAAAGGCAGCGGGAGTACGGGTCGGAGCACCGGGGAGCTGTTTTTT.

The genes are TRBV7-9 and TRBJ1-2; D remains ambiguous. The CDR3 is 16 residues long. Germline assignment: CDR1 SEHNR and CDR2 FQNEAQ (reference sequence). The V end was cut by 0 bases, the J end by 0 bases, with 11 bases between. The CDR3 loop reads CASSLAQTRSNYGYTF. CDR3 in DNA: TGTGCCAGCAGCTTAGCACAGACACGGTCTAACTATGGCTACACCTTC.

CDR3: CASSSQGNSYGYTF. The CDR3 bases are TGTGCCAGCAGCTCACAGGGGAATAGCTATGGCTACACCTTC. V usage is TRBV11-2 and J usage is TRBJ1-2; 7 nucleotides agree with TRBD1. Germline CDR1 and CDR2: SGHAT and FQNNGV. The junction had 6 bases not matched to a gene; V was cut back by 4 bases and J by 4 bases. There are 14 residues in the CDR3.

This clone was seen a handful of times. The rearrangement links TRBV19 to TRBJ1-2; D is perhaps TRBD1 (5 bases). Germline V gene data show CDR1 as LNHDA and CDR2 as SQIVND (reference sequence). Trimming took off 0 bases at V and 7 bases at J, with 9 bases between the two ends. The CDR3 spans 13 residues. The CDR3 nucleotides read TGTGCCAGTAGTATAGACAGGGTGCGTGGCTACACCTTC. Its translation is CASSIDRVRGYTF.

A single count supports this clone. V is TRBV7-2 and J is TRBJ1-5, with TRBD1 matching 7 bases. Germline V gives CDR1 SGHTA, CDR2 FQGNSA. With 4 bases clipped from V and 5 bases from J, the junction kept 2 bases outside the gene matches. The CDR3 runs 13 residues. CDR3 bases: TGTGCCAGCAGCTCGGGACAGCATCAGCCCCAGCATTTT. Amino acid sequence: CASSSGQHQPQHF.

In this sample, this clone turned up once. The J gene is TRBJ2-2, the V gene TRBV13; 12 bases are a match to TRBD2. The CDR3 is 15 residues long. Germline V CDR1 and CDR2: PRHDT, FYEKMQ (reference sequence). The V segment lost 8 bases and the J segment 4 bases; nucleotides outside the gene matches: 5. The CDR3 coding sequence is TGTGCCAGCCTGAGGACTAGCGGGATCACCGGGGAGCTGTTTTTT. This translates into CASLRTSGITGELFF.

J is TRBJ1-5 and V is TRBV6-5; a possible D gene is TRBD1 (6 bases). The CDR3 length is 14 residues. The V gene's germline CDR1 is MNHEY and CDR2 SVGAGI. Deletions cut 9 bases from V and 2 bases from J, with 14 bases between. The CDR3 DNA sequence: TGTGCCAGTTCTCTAGGGGGGGGCAATCAGCCCCAGCATTTT. Translation: CASSLGGGNQPQHF.

Worth noting for this clone: Other nucleotide sequences in the sample specify the same CDR3. This rearrangement joins TRBV9 to TRBJ1-5; no firm D call. From germline, CDR1 is SGDLS and CDR2 YYNGEE. This CDR3 has 14 amino acids. Trimming took off 0 bases at V and 4 bases at J, with 8 bases between the two ends. CDR3 sequence (DNA): TGTGCCAGCAGCGTAGGTACGGTGAATCAGCCCCAGCATTTT. Protein: CASSVGTVNQPQHF.

The gene calls are TRBV5-1 and TRBJ2-5; TRBD1 might be the D (5 bases). This CDR3 spans 14 amino acids. V dropped 0 bases and J dropped 1 base, with 7 bases sitting between them. The V gene's germline CDR1 is SGHRS and CDR2 YFSETQ. CDR3 in amino acids: CASSLGQPQETQYF. The CDR3 DNA reads as TGCGCCAGCAGCTTGGGACAGCCCCAAGAGACCCAGTACTTC.

The genes are TRBV9 and TRBJ1-2; D is possibly TRBD1 (5 bases). V was shortened by 4 bases and J by 7 bases, with 17 bases between the two germline ends. The CDR3 loop spans 14 amino acids. Germline assignment: CDR1 SGDLS and CDR2 YYNGEE. CDR3 in amino acids: CASSLPDGGSGYTF. CDR3 in DNA: TGTGCCAGCAGCTTACCAGACGGGGGGTCTGGCTACACCTTC.

The CDR3 DNA reads TGTGCCAGCAGCCTTCAGGGGGGGGGCTACACCTTC. Translating gives CASSLQGGGYTF. V gene TRBV5-6 combines with J gene TRBJ1-2; 7 nucleotides align to TRBD1. V lost 4 bases to trimming and J lost 8 bases; unmatched junction nucleotides: 5. Germline V gene lookup returns CDR1 SGHDT and CDR2 YYEEEE. CDR3 length: 12 amino acids.

CDR3 DNA sequence: TGTGCCATCAGCGACGCAACGGGGGTCGCGACCCAGTACTTC. It specifies CAISDATGVATQYF. This chain connects TRBV10-3 to TRBJ2-5; maybe TRBD2 (6 bases). V lost 6 bases and J 7 bases, leaving 18 bases between the germline ends. This CDR3 has 14 residues. Germline loops: CDR1 ENHRY, CDR2 SYGVKD.

The chain carries TRBV11-3 and TRBJ1-1; D remains unclear. This CDR3 region has 14 residues. Germline V CDR1 and CDR2: SGHNT, YENEEA. Trimming cost V 2 bases and J 1 base, with 8 bases left between them. The CDR3 region is CASSLRGPNTEAFF. CDR3 sequence (DNA): TGTGCCAGCAGCTTACGCGGTCCGAACACTGAAGCTTTCTTT.

This clone was seen more than once but under ten times. V usage is TRBV5-1 and J usage is TRBJ1-6; 9 bases align to TRBD1. The germline V gene encodes CDR1 SGHRS and CDR2 YFSETQ. V lost 0 bases, J lost 10 bases, and 5 bases stayed unmatched. CDR3 size: 15 residues. The chain's CDR3 is CASSLAGTGQSPLHF. For the CDR3, the DNA is TGCGCCAGCAGCTTGGCCGGGACAGGGCAATCACCCCTCCACTTT.

The chain recombines TRBV9 with TRBJ2-5; D is ambiguous. CDR1 and CDR2 from the germline V gene are SGDLS and YYNGEE. V lost 0 bases, J lost 3 bases, and 12 bases lay in between. CDR3 length equals 15 residues. The CDR3 bases are TGTGCCAGCAGCGTAGATATGGGTTTAGAAGAGACCCAGTACTTC. Its translation is CASSVDMGLEETQYF. Full variable domain (rest looked up from reference TRBV9 and TRBJ2-5): DSGVTQTPKHLITATGQRVTLRCSPRSGDLSVYWYQQSLDQGLQFLIQYYNGEERAKGNILERFSAQQFPDLHSELNLSSLELGDSALYFCASSVDMGLEETQYFGPGTRLLVL.

V and J are TRBV7-9 and TRBJ2-2; 14 bases align to TRBD2. Germline V gene data show CDR1 as SEHNR and CDR2 as FQNEAQ (reference sequence). The CDR3 runs to 16 residues. V lost 6 bases, J lost 6 bases, and 6 bases stayed unmatched. The CDR3: CASSPPGLAGAGELFF. The CDR3 DNA follows: TGTGCCAGCAGTCCACCGGGACTAGCGGGAGCCGGGGAGCTGTTTTTT. Looking up the rest from reference TRBV7-9 and TRBJ2-2 gives the full variable domain: DTGVSQNPRHKITKRGQNVTFRCDPISEHNRLYWYRQTLGQGPEFLTYFQNEAQLEKSRLLSDRFSAERPKGSFSTLEIQRTEQGDSAMYLCASSPPGLAGAGELFFGEGSRLTVL.